This T cell receptor beta chain was profiled in a study of cytomegalovirus exposure and HLA in healthy donors. Regarding the study as a whole: Associated with cytomegalovirus, according to the listing, were fewer than 200 TCR beta chains. Subsequent analysis showed first-cohort TCR clusters tending to co-occur in about 110 validation repertoires. Rare TCR sequences dominated, though some public TCRs recurred in many donors.

Concerning this clone: The antigen is not known.

The assay was immunoSEQ multiplex PCR, and TCRdb's table has in-frame clones only and misses some. Seen here are more than 200,000 clones, roughly nine tenths observed once, and the top ten hold around 12%. This CDR3 is built from 16 residues. The V end was cut by 4 bases, the J end by 5 bases, with 21 bases between. CDR1 and CDR2 from the germline V gene are SEHNR and FQNEAQ (reference sequence). The chain couples TRBV7-9 to TRBJ2-7, with D perhaps given as TRBD1 or TRBD2 (5 bases each). The sequenced sample consisted of PBMCs. The receptor comes from a man aged 18 to 30 in good health and CMV-seropositive. The CDR3 sequence: CASSSGALTGAHEQYF. In DNA, the CDR3 is TGTGCCAGCAGCTCCGGGGCCCTCACCGGTGCCCACGAGCAGTACTTC.